The 15 T cell receptor beta chains reported below all come from one sample, sequenced in a study of PD-L1 blockade in urothelial cancer. The time point was: peripheral blood 6 weeks after treatment start. Profiling relied on immunoSEQ multiplex PCR, and the TCRdb table lists in-frame clones only, not all of them. This repertoire shows about 44,000 clones, roughly nine tenths found once; its top ten account for about 7.3%. The sequenced sample was PBMCs, obtained around atezolizumab (anti-PD-L1) treatment. These receptors all come from a man aged 70 or older with urothelial cancer.

The chain carries TRBV29-1 and TRBJ2-7; 11 bases match TRBD2. The CDR3 runs 15 residues. Germline CDR1 reads SQVTM; CDR2 reads ANQGSEA. After removal of 1 base from V and 9 bases from J, the junction contained 11 bases not matched to a gene. CDR3: CSVEGGVAGGPGQYF. The CDR3, as DNA: TGCAGCGTTGAAGGTGGGGTAGCGGGAGGGCCGGGGCAGTACTTC.

The chain uses TRBV10-2 and TRBJ2-1; 9 bases agree with TRBD2. The CDR3 runs to 18 residues. V was clipped by 0 bases and J by 8 bases; unmatched bases: 14. Looked up from germline, CDR1 is WSHSY and CDR2 is SAAADI. Here the CDR3 reads CASSESTRRASGIYEQFF. DNA for the CDR3: TGCGCCAGCAGTGAGTCGACTCGTCGGGCTAGCGGGATCTATGAGCAGTTCTTC.

The chain carries TRBV19 and TRBJ1-1; 7 positions match TRBD1. After removal of 3 bases from V and 0 bases from J, the junction contained 7 bases not matched to a gene. From germline, CDR1 is LNHDA and CDR2 SQIVND (reference sequence). The CDR3 consists of 16 residues. The CDR3 loop reads CASSIPTGTMNTEAFF. Written as DNA, the CDR3 is TGTGCCAGTAGTATCCCGACAGGGACCATGAACACTGAAGCTTTCTTT. The full variable domain, its missing parts supplied by reference TRBV19 and TRBJ1-1, is DGGITQSPKYLFRKEGQNVTLSCEQNLNHDAMYWYRQDPGQGLRLIYYSQIVNDFQKGDIAEGYSVSREKKESFPLTVTSAQKNPTAFYLCASSIPTGTMNTEAFFGQGTRLTVV.

The gene calls are TRBV11-2 and TRBJ2-3, with 8 bases matching TRBD1. This CDR3 has 16 residues. Germline V gene data show CDR1 as SGHAT and CDR2 as FQNNGV. Trimming took 5 bases from V and 1 from J; bases not matched to a gene: 8. CDR3 sequence: CASSIGQGFGTDTQYF. The CDR3 DNA reads as TGTGCCAGCAGCATCGGACAGGGATTTGGCACAGATACGCAGTATTTT.

The V gene is TRBV5-1, the J gene TRBJ2-2, with D unresolved. V shed 4 bases and J shed 7 bases, with 17 bases lying between them. This CDR3 region has 15 residues. Germline V CDR1 and CDR2: SGHRS, YFSETQ. The DNA for the CDR3 is TGCGCCAGCAGCGGCGGCCCTCGATCTGGCGGGGAGCTGTTTTTT. Amino acids: CASSGGPRSGGELFF.

This clone came up once. The chain combines TRBV6-1 with TRBJ1-5; 9 bases map to TRBD1. Germline V gene lookup returns CDR1 MNHNS and CDR2 SASEGT. The CDR3 consists of 15 residues. The J segment lost 7 bases and the V segment lost 6 bases, leaving 10 bases of the junction unmatched. The CDR3 reads CASRRPGQGRQPQHF. The CDR3 DNA reads TGTGCCAGCAGGCGTCCGGGACAGGGCCGACAGCCCCAGCATTTT.

The rearrangement uses TRBV6-1 and TRBJ1-4; a weak D match, TRBD1 (5 bases). Germline loops: CDR1 MNHNS, CDR2 SASEGT. CDR3 length equals 15 residues. Trimming took off 4 bases at V and 5 bases at J, with 14 bases between the two ends. CDR3 residues: CASSGPRAGNEKLFF. CDR3 nucleotide sequence: TGTGCCAGCAGTGGCCCCAGGGCGGGGAATGAAAAACTGTTTTTT.

The chain couples TRBV18 to TRBJ2-6; the D is unclear. The V gene's germline CDR1 is KGHSH and CDR2 LQKENI. Trimming left V 2 bases short and J 0 bases short, with 14 bases between. The CDR3 loop spans 18 amino acids. CDR3 sequence reads: CASSPTKQRFSGANVLTF. CDR3 DNA sequence: TGTGCCAGCTCACCAACCAAACAAAGATTCTCTGGGGCCAACGTCCTGACTTTC.

This chain links TRBV13 with TRBJ2-1, with D possibly being TRBD2 (5 bases). The ends were cut back, 5 bases at V and 1 base at J, with 9 bases in the middle. Germline V lookup: CDR1 PRHDT, CDR2 FYEKMQ (reference sequence). This CDR3 is 14 amino acids long. The CDR3, as DNA: TGTGCCAGCAGCCCTTGGACTTCCTACAATGAGCAGTTCTTC. Its translation: CASSPWTSYNEQFF.

The V call is TRBV5-1, the J call TRBJ1-1; 8 bases match TRBD1. Germline CDR1 and CDR2: SGHRS and YFSETQ. V lost 0 bases, J lost 6 bases, and 10 bases stayed unmatched. This CDR3 spans 16 amino acids. CDR3 nucleotide sequence: TGCGCCAGCAGCTTGGAACAGGGGGTAGGAAGGGCTGAAGCTTTCTTT. This gives the protein CASSLEQGVGRAEAFF.

The V call is TRBV9, the J call TRBJ2-7; the match to TRBD2 covers 8 bases. The CDR3 totals 14 residues. V lost 2 bases to trimming and J lost 4 bases; unmatched junction nucleotides: 5. Per the germline V gene, CDR1 is SGDLS and CDR2 is YYNGEE. CDR3 amino acids: CASSVAASGYEQYF. CDR3 DNA sequence: TGTGCCAGCAGCGTCGCGGCTAGCGGGTACGAGCAGTACTTC.

V usage is TRBV13 and J usage is TRBJ2-3, with D possibly being TRBD1 (6 bases). The CDR3 contains 15 residues. The V gene lost 2 bases and the J gene lost 0 bases, with 9 bases spanning the gap. Germline CDR1 reads PRHDT; CDR2 reads FYEKMQ (reference sequence). The CDR3 nucleotides are TGTGCCAGCAGCTTACAGGGACATAGCACAGATACGCAGTATTTT. It translates to CASSLQGHSTDTQYF.

This sequence joins TRBV5-1 and TRBJ2-3; a possible D gene is TRBD1 (6 bases). Germline V gene data show CDR1 as SGHRS and CDR2 as YFSETQ. Trimming removed 4 bases from V and 2 bases from J, with 14 bases in between. This CDR3 has 15 amino acids. CDR3 sequence reads: CASSHEDRSTDTQYF. The DNA of the CDR3 is TGCGCCAGCAGCCACGAGGACAGATCCACAGATACGCAGTATTTT.

The genes are TRBV5-4 and TRBJ2-5; TRBD2 aligns across 10 bases. Germline trimming cut 2 bases from V and 4 bases from J; bases unmatched to any gene: 8. The CDR3 extends over 16 amino acids. CDR1 and CDR2 from the germline V gene are SGHNT and YYREEE (reference sequence). The CDR3 is CASSFYLAGAAETQYF. DNA of the CDR3: TGTGCCAGCAGCTTTTACCTAGCGGGAGCAGCAGAGACCCAGTACTTC.

The chain employs TRBV12-5 and TRBJ2-2; D gene uncertain. V dropped 4 bases and J dropped 6 bases, with 6 bases sitting between them. CDR1 LGHNT and CDR2 FRNRAP come from the germline V gene. CDR3 length: 12 amino acids. The CDR3 bases are TGTGCTAGTGGTTCCCTCCCCGGGGAGCTGTTTTTT. Its protein product is CASGSLPGELFF.